Following are 21 T cell receptor beta chains from one sample sequenced in a study of cytomegalovirus exposure and HLA in healthy donors. Use of 60 Vbeta and 13 Jbeta primers characterized the PCR. Libraries were prepared by immunoSEQ multiplex PCR; TCRdb keeps only in-frame clonotypes and omits some of them. The repertoire holds approximately 170,000 clones, around 78% seen once, with about 1.4% in the top ten. Sequenced input: PBMCs. The receptors stem from a man aged 35-49 years in good health and CMV-seronegative.

This rearrangement joins TRBV7-9 to TRBJ2-7; D gene unclear. The CDR3 has 12 amino acids. CDR1 and CDR2 (germline): SEHNR, FQNEAQ (reference sequence). Trimming pared 3 bases from V and 1 base from J, leaving 4 bases between. CDR3 amino acids: CASSLESYEQYF. The CDR3, as DNA: TGTGCCAGCAGCTTGGAGTCCTACGAGCAGTACTTC.

This clone was observed once. Other DNA sequences in the same sample also yield this CDR3. The chain recombines TRBV19 with TRBJ2-3; no firm D call. The CDR3 has 11 residues. V was trimmed by 3 bases and J by 5 bases, leaving 3 bases between them. CDR1 and CDR2 from the germline V gene are LNHDA and SQIVND (reference sequence). CDR3 protein: CASSIRDTQYF. DNA for the CDR3: TGTGCCAGTAGTATCAGAGATACGCAGTATTTT.

Only a few counts were recorded for this clone. V and J are TRBV2 and TRBJ2-1, with 7 bases that match TRBD2. CDR1 SNHLY and CDR2 FYNNEI come from the germline V gene. J gave up 4 bases and V 7 bases, and 4 bases lay outside the gene matches. The CDR3 spans 13 residues. The CDR3 bases are TGTGCCAGCAACCCTAGCGGATACAATGAGCAGTTCTTC. Its protein product is CASNPSGYNEQFF. Full variable domain (remainder filled in from reference TRBV2 and TRBJ2-1): EPEVTQTPSHQVTQMGQEVILRCVPISNHLYFYWYRQILGQKVEFLVSFYNNEISEKSEIFDDQFSVERPDGSNFTLKIRSTKLEDSAMYFCASNPSGYNEQFFGPGTRLTVL.

The genes are TRBV6-5 and TRBJ2-7; TRBD2 matches 7 bases. Germline V CDR1 and CDR2: MNHEY, SVGAGI. The CDR3 contains 13 residues. V lost 7 bases and J lost 2; bases outside the gene matches: 5. The CDR3 loop is CASTPGGAYEQYF. CDR3 DNA sequence: TGTGCCAGCACTCCTGGGGGGGCCTACGAGCAGTACTTC.

V and J are TRBV5-1 and TRBJ1-1; possibly TRBD1 for D (5 bases). Trimming shortened V by 2 bases and J by 0 bases, and 8 bases separated the two germline ends. The CDR3 spans 14 residues. Germline V gene lookup returns CDR1 SGHRS and CDR2 YFSETQ. CDR3 sequence: CASSFDSMNTEAFF. The CDR3 coding sequence is TGCGCCAGCAGCTTTGACAGCATGAACACTGAAGCTTTCTTT.

The chain combines TRBV7-9 with TRBJ1-1; D ambiguous. Germline V gene sequence: CDR1 SEHNR, CDR2 FQNEAQ (reference sequence). Trimming took off 4 bases at V and 3 bases at J, with 9 bases between the two ends. The CDR3 has 13 amino acids. This CDR3 is CASSSFGYTEAFF. The CDR3 bases are TGTGCCAGCAGCTCGTTCGGTTACACTGAAGCTTTCTTT. The variable domain in full, with the rest retrieved from reference TRBV7-9 and TRBJ1-1, is DTGVSQNPRHKITKRGQNVTFRCDPISEHNRLYWYRQTLGQGPEFLTYFQNEAQLEKSRLLSDRFSAERPKGSFSTLEIQRTEQGDSAMYLCASSSFGYTEAFFGQGTRLTVV.

Comment on this clone: Germline and junction disagree at one end, which may indicate a read error. V usage is TRBV7-9 and J usage is TRBJ2-5; 10 positions agree with TRBD2. CDR3 length equals 16 residues. CDR1 SEHNR and CDR2 FQNEAQ come from the germline V gene (reference sequence). In DNA form, the CDR3 reads TGTTCCAGCAGCTTAGTGGGACTAGCGCCCCCGGAGACCCAGTACTTC. This codes for CSSSLVGLAPPETQYF.

J is TRBJ1-1 and V is TRBV19, with D possibly TRBD1 on 5 matching bases. This CDR3 comprises 16 residues. The germline V gene has CDR1 LNHDA and CDR2 SQIVND (reference sequence). Trimming removed 2 bases from V and 0 bases from J, with 13 bases in between. In DNA, the CDR3 is TGTGCCAGTAGTATATTGGACAACCCCTTGAACACTGAAGCTTTCTTT. Encoded protein: CASSILDNPLNTEAFF.

The rearrangement links TRBV29-1 to TRBJ1-4; tentative D call: TRBD1 (6 bases). V lost 5 bases and J lost 7, with 11 bases in between. This CDR3 contains 12 residues. CDR1 and CDR2 from the germline V gene are SQVTM and ANQGSEA. CDR3 sequence (DNA): TGCAGCGTTTCACAGGGCAGTGAAAAACTGTTTTTT. This translates into CSVSQGSEKLFF.

The V call is TRBV7-9, the J call TRBJ1-2; no definite D call. The length of the CDR3 is 13 residues. In germline, CDR1 is SEHNR, CDR2 FQNEAQ (reference sequence). The ends were cut back, 5 bases at V and 1 base at J, with 8 bases in the middle. The CDR3 here is CASSPPYNYGYTF. For the CDR3, the DNA is TGTGCCAGCAGCCCCCCGTATAACTATGGCTACACCTTC.

V usage is TRBV4-2 and J usage is TRBJ2-1; D might be TRBD2 (6 bases). The germline V gene encodes CDR1 LGHNA and CDR2 YNFKEQ. The V end lost 0 bases, the J end lost 12 bases, and 12 bases lay between the germline ends. The CDR3 runs to 13 residues. CDR3 nucleotide sequence: TGTGCCAGCAGCCAAGATAACGGGAGCGGGCAGTTCTTC. It translates to CASSQDNGSGQFF.

V is TRBV5-4 and J is TRBJ2-7, with D possibly TRBD1 on 6 matching bases. The CDR3 totals 14 residues. The V and J ends lost 4 bases and 0 bases respectively, with 11 bases between them. Germline assignment: CDR1 SGHNT and CDR2 YYREEE (reference sequence). The CDR3 bases are TGTGCCAGCAGCCCACTACAGGGCTCCTACGAGCAGTACTTC. It specifies CASSPLQGSYEQYF.

The gene calls are TRBV7-8 and TRBJ1-4, with 7 bases identical to TRBD1. The CDR3 runs 17 residues. CDR1 and CDR2 (germline): SGHVS, FQNEAQ. J was trimmed by 4 bases and V by 2 bases; bases with no gene match: 10. The chain's CDR3 is CASSLSRDSYNNEKLFF. For the CDR3, the DNA is TGTGCCAGCAGCTTATCCCGGGACAGCTACAATAATGAAAAACTGTTTTTT.

This chain links TRBV6-1 with TRBJ1-2; D gene unclear. Germline V gene sequence: CDR1 MNHNS, CDR2 SASEGT. V dropped 5 bases and J dropped 5 bases, with 3 bases sitting between them. CDR3 length: 10 residues. In DNA, the CDR3 is TGTGCCAGCAGTTTATATGGCTACACCTTC. It is translated as CASSLYGYTF.

V usage is TRBV28 and J usage is TRBJ2-4; 7 bases match TRBD1. J lost 0 bases, V lost 5 bases, and 7 bases had no gene match. The CDR3 contains 16 residues. Germline V CDR1 and CDR2: MDHEN, SYDVKM. DNA for the CDR3: TGTGCCAGCAGTCAGGACAGGCGATTAGCCAAAAACATTCAGTACTTC. Translating gives CASSQDRRLAKNIQYF.

This clone has only one observation. The chain joins TRBV4-1 to TRBJ1-4; D possibly corresponds to TRBD1 (5 bases). Germline CDR1 MGHRA, CDR2 YSYEKL. Trimming left V 3 bases short and J 6 bases short, with 14 bases between. The CDR3 consists of 15 residues. The CDR3 spells CASSQGPDTYEKLFF. DNA of the CDR3: TGCGCCAGCAGCCAGGGCCCGGACACCTATGAAAAACTGTTTTTT.

This clone was seen just once. The chain has TRBV18 and TRBJ2-7, with D maybe TRBD1 (6 bases). The V end was cut by 6 bases, the J end by 4 bases, with 10 bases between. The germline CDR1 and CDR2 sequences are KGHSH and LQKENI. The CDR3 totals 12 residues. This chain's CDR3 is CASSLQGYEQYV. In DNA form, the CDR3 reads TGTGCCAGCTCCCTACAGGGTTACGAGCAGTACGTC.

This clone was detected only a few times. This rearrangement joins TRBV10-1 to TRBJ2-7; TRBD2 aligns across 9 bases. This CDR3 comprises 16 residues. V was clipped by 8 bases and J by 5 bases; unmatched bases: 16. CDR1 and CDR2 (germline): WNHNN, SYGVQD (reference sequence). CDR3 region: CASLIDGAGGHHEQYV. The CDR3 nucleotides are TGCGCCAGCCTTATCGACGGGGCGGGAGGGCATCACGAGCAGTACGTC.

This chain links TRBV6-5 with TRBJ1-5, with D uncertain. Germline assignment: CDR1 MNHEY and CDR2 SVGAGI. The CDR3 covers 15 residues. The V and J ends lost 0 bases and 5 bases respectively, with 11 bases between them. The CDR3 region is CASSYSGRADQPQHF. The CDR3 DNA reads TGTGCCAGCAGTTACTCCGGGAGAGCTGATCAGCCCCAGCATTTT.

V is TRBV7-9 and J is TRBJ2-3; 8 bases align to TRBD2. Unmatched junction bases numbered 3, after V lost 3 bases and J lost 1 base. The CDR3 consists of 15 residues. Per the germline V gene, CDR1 is SEHNR and CDR2 is FQNEAQ (reference sequence). The CDR3 reads CASSFPGLGTDTQYF. CDR3 DNA: TGTGCCAGCAGCTTTCCGGGACTAGGCACAGATACGCAGTATTTT.

J is TRBJ2-1 and V is TRBV5-1, with 10 bases matching TRBD2. The CDR3 consists of 16 residues. Germline CDR1 and CDR2: SGHRS and YFSETQ. Trimming at V came to 4 bases and at J to 1 base, leaving 5 bases not matched to a gene. The CDR3 spells CASSTGTSESYNEQFF. The CDR3 DNA reads as TGCGCCAGCAGCACCGGGACTAGCGAATCCTACAATGAGCAGTTCTTC. The full variable domain, its missing parts supplied by reference TRBV5-1 and TRBJ2-1, is KAGVTQTPRYLIKTRGQQVTLSCSPISGHRSVSWYQQTPGQGLQFLFEYFSETQRNKGNFPGRFSGRQFSNSRSEMNVSTLELGDSALYLCASSTGTSESYNEQFFGPGTRLTVL.